This TCR beta chain is from a study of molecular identifiers for immune sequencing clone quantification. Study-wide findings and caveats: Clones with over 20 RNA copies captured over 97% of effector molecules but under 1% of naive ones.

TCRdb used MiXCR to reprocess the PCR reads, holding one entry per CDR3 protein. The sample has some 650,000 distinct CDR3 sequences; about 20% are singletons. The table lists this clonotype with many counts. Antigen unknown. Naive CD8 T cells underwent sorting with the CD8+CD4-CCR7+CD45RA+ definition. V was clipped by 5 bases and J by 0 bases, with 12 bases between them. Germline CDR1 reads SEHNR; CDR2 reads FQNEAQ (reference sequence). The CDR3 covers 15 residues. The sequenced sample consisted of naive CD8+ T cells from blood, with Jurkat cell RNA spiked in. Regarding subset: FACS-sorted CD8+CD4-CCR7+CD45RA+ naive T cells. This sequence joins TRBV7-9 and TRBJ2-3; D perhaps matches TRBD1 (6 bases). This sequence originates from a human donor in good health. Some libraries in this study had Jurkat cell RNA spiked in. The CDR3 nucleotides are TGTGCCAGCAGCCCCGAGGGGGATAGCACAGATACGCAGTATTTT. It encodes CASSPEGDSTDTQYF.